This passage covers 22 T cell receptor beta chains from one sample sequenced in a study of blood T cells in healthy people across ages. Primed by a sample-barcoded 5' primer and a J-beta primer mix, a second PCR proceeded for roughly 7 to 11 cycles. In TCRdb, the 5' RACE reads were re-called with MiXCR into one record per CDR3 protein. The table shows about 800,000 distinct CDR3 sequences, with roughly 25% occurring only once. The same data also went into a second study, on T cells of mothers and their children.

The sequenced sample consisted of blood. These receptors originate from a boy aged 10-17 years in good health.

This clonotype was seen a few times. This rearrangement joins TRBV3-1 to TRBJ1-2, with TRBD1 as a possible D gene (6 bases). Trimming removed 3 bases from V and 7 bases from J, with 15 bases in between. CDR1 is LGHDT and CDR2 is YNNKEL in the germline V gene (reference sequence). There are 14 residues in the CDR3. In DNA, the CDR3 is TGTGCCAGCAGCCAGGACCAGGGGCTTCGTGGCTACACCTTC. It encodes CASSQDQGLRGYTF.

The chain uses TRBV9 and TRBJ1-1; 9 nucleotides agree with TRBD1. Unmatched junction bases numbered 7, after V lost 4 bases and J lost 6 bases. The CDR3 covers 14 residues. The germline V gene encodes CDR1 SGDLS and CDR2 YYNGEE. CDR3: CASSQGTGLSEAFF. The CDR3 DNA reads as TGTGCCAGCAGCCAGGGGACAGGGCTCTCTGAAGCTTTCTTT.

The chain uses TRBV9 and TRBJ1-2; 7 nucleotides match TRBD1. The CDR3 totals 15 residues. Germline values: CDR1 SGDLS, CDR2 YYNGEE. V lost 0 bases, J lost 7 bases, and 9 bases stayed unmatched. CDR3 region: CASSVGLLGTAGYTF. CDR3 DNA: TGTGCCAGCAGCGTAGGGCTCCTGGGGACAGCTGGCTACACCTTC.

A few counts support this clonotype. The chain couples TRBV7-2 to TRBJ2-1; TRBD2 matches 9 bases. With 2 bases clipped from V and 7 bases from J, the junction kept 6 bases outside the gene matches. Germline values: CDR1 SGHTA, CDR2 FQGNSA. The CDR3 is 15 amino acids. The CDR3 DNA reads TGTGCCAGCAGCTTACTAGCGGGACTGAGTAATGAGCAGTTCTTC. Its protein product is CASSLLAGLSNEQFF.

This clonotype was detected a few times. The rearrangement uses TRBV14 and TRBJ2-5; the D is unclear. Germline V gives CDR1 SGHDN, CDR2 FVKESK. V lost 5 bases and J lost 9, with 13 bases in between. The CDR3 contains 12 residues. Written as DNA, the CDR3 is TGTGCCAGCAGCGCCCAATCCGTGGCCCAGTACTTC. It encodes CASSAQSVAQYF.

The J gene is TRBJ2-5, the V gene TRBV2, with D perhaps matching TRBD2 (6 bases). The CDR3 sequence is 13 residues long. Germline lookup yields CDR1 SNHLY and CDR2 FYNNEI. Trimming stripped 3 bases from V and 4 bases from J, with 9 bases between. CDR3 DNA sequence: TGTGCCAGCAGTGAGCAAGCGGGAGAGACCCAGTACTTC. Translated, it gives CASSEQAGETQYF.

This clonotype appeared a few times. The chain has TRBV25-1 and TRBJ1-6; maybe TRBD1 (5 bases). The V end lost 1 base, the J end lost 6 bases, and 13 bases lay between the germline ends. Germline CDR1 reads MGHDK; CDR2 reads SYGVNS. This CDR3 spans 16 amino acids. The CDR3 loop is CASSESQGSRNSPLHF. In DNA form, the CDR3 reads TGTGCCAGCAGTGAATCCCAGGGCTCACGTAATTCACCCCTCCACTTT.

This clonotype was recorded a few times. The J gene is TRBJ1-4, the V gene TRBV18; the match to TRBD1 covers 9 bases. The CDR3 sequence is 15 residues long. J was trimmed by 7 bases and V by 3 bases; bases with no gene match: 6. The V gene's germline CDR1 is KGHSH and CDR2 LQKENI. The CDR3 region has the DNA TGTGCCAGCTCACCGGCCGAGGACAGGGGTGAAAAACTGTTTTTT. Its translation is CASSPAEDRGEKLFF.

This clonotype came up once. The chain joins TRBV7-6 to TRBJ2-2; D is unclear. CDR1 and CDR2 (germline): SGHVS, FNYEAQ. This CDR3 has 16 residues. V was pared by 2 bases and J by 3 bases, with 13 bases between. CDR3 protein: CASSLTSGLDTGELFF. CDR3 coding DNA: TGTGCCAGCAGCTTAACCTCTGGTTTGGACACCGGGGAGCTGTTTTTT.

This clonotype was detected only a few times. The gene calls are TRBV7-6 and TRBJ2-5, with 14 nucleotides matching TRBD2. The CDR3 has 15 residues. V was pared by 6 bases and J by 4 bases, with 4 bases of the junction left unmatched. The V gene's germline CDR1 is SGHVS and CDR2 FNYEAQ. CDR3 DNA: TGTGCCAGCAGACGAGGGACTAGCGGGGGAGAGACCCAGTACTTC. Encoded protein: CASRRGTSGGETQYF.

A single count supports this clonotype. A clone one base away is much larger, so this may be a read error. The chain has TRBV28 and TRBJ2-5; 8 bases match TRBD1. The V segment lost 7 bases and the J segment 5 bases; nucleotides outside the gene matches: 9. CDR1 is MDHEN and CDR2 is SYDVKM in the germline V gene. CDR3 length equals 14 residues. The CDR3 is CASNPGQGLETQYF. The CDR3 DNA follows: TGTGCCAGCAATCCCGGACAGGGATTGGAGACCCAGTACTTC.

Worth noting for this clonotype: The junction does not match germline at one end; this may be a read error. V usage is TRBV20-1 and J usage is TRBJ2-5; D gene uncertain. The CDR3 is 14 residues long. Germline values: CDR1 DFQATT, CDR2 SNEGSKA (reference sequence). CDR3 amino acids: CSARHPVDQEAQYF. In nucleotides, the CDR3 is TGCAGTGCCAGACACCCGGTGGACCAAGAGGCCCAGTACTTC.

This clonotype was seen more than once but under ten times. The chain joins TRBV10-3 to TRBJ2-5, with D possibly being TRBD2 (6 bases). The J call could be wrong; TRBJ2-7 is a better fit for the DNA end. CDR3 length: 14 amino acids. Germline V gene data show CDR1 as ENHRY and CDR2 as SYGVKD. DNA of the CDR3: TGTGCCATCAGTTCAGGACACGGAGGGTACGAGCAGTACTTC. It codes for CAISSGHGGYEQYF.

This clonotype has just a few counts. This chain joins TRBV28 and TRBJ2-1, with 8 bases lining up with TRBD2. The J call is uncertain, as TRBJ2-7 better fits the DNA end. This CDR3 contains 14 residues. Germline V gene data show CDR1 as MDHEN and CDR2 as SYDVKM. The DNA for the CDR3 is TGTGCCAGCAGTTCCGGGGGGGCCAAGGACGAGCAGTACTTC. Its protein product is CASSSGGAKDEQYF.

V usage is TRBV12-3 or TRBV12-4 and J usage is TRBJ2-3; D not resolved. The V end lost 1 base, the J end lost 4 bases, and 9 bases lay between the germline ends. The CDR3 is 14 residues long. The DNA for the CDR3 is TGTGCCAGCAGTTTAGGAGCTGGCCCAGATACGCAGTATTTT. Encoded protein: CASSLGAGPDTQYF.

In DNA form, the CDR3 reads TGTGCCAGCAGCTCAGCCTATCCACAGGAGAACACTGAAGCTTTCTTT. Encoded protein: CASSSAYPQENTEAFF. The gene calls are TRBV7-6 and TRBJ1-1, with D tentatively TRBD1 (5 bases). V gave up 4 bases and J gave up 1 base, with 16 bases separating them. Looked up from germline, CDR1 is SGHVS and CDR2 is FNYEAQ. The CDR3 loop spans 16 amino acids.

This sequence joins TRBV29-1 and TRBJ2-5; D may match TRBD1 or TRBD2 (6 bases each). The J call may be in error: the DNA end matches TRBJ2-7 better. The CDR3 consists of 14 residues. Germline-derived CDR1 and CDR2 are SQVTM and ANQGSEA. The CDR3 bases are TGCAGCGTTGAGACAGGAGGGGGAACTTACGAGCAGTACTTC. Translated: CSVETGGGTYEQYF.

This chain links TRBV28 with TRBJ2-5; D unresolved. The DNA matches TRBJ2-7 better at its end, which makes the J call doubtful. Germline CDR1 is MDHEN and CDR2 is SYDVKM. There are 13 residues in the CDR3. The CDR3 region is CASSLNSPYEQYF. For the CDR3, the DNA is TGTGCCAGCAGTCTGAACAGCCCCTACGAGCAGTACTTC.

This clonotype was seen repeatedly, ten times or more. V and J are TRBV7-9 and TRBJ2-3, with D tentatively TRBD2 (6 bases). Germline lookup yields CDR1 SEHNR and CDR2 FQNEAQ (reference sequence). The V and J ends lost 1 base and 2 bases respectively, with 13 bases between them. This CDR3 region has 16 residues. CDR3: CASSLVSGGITDTQYF. Written as DNA, the CDR3 is TGTGCCAGCAGCTTAGTCTCCGGGGGAATCACAGATACGCAGTATTTT.

This clonotype was counted a few times. The CDR3 is CASSPTGSRETQYF. CDR3 DNA sequence: TGTGCCAGCAGCCCCACAGGTAGCCGAGAGACCCAGTACTTC. The chain uses TRBV11-2 and TRBJ2-5; a weak D match, TRBD1 (5 bases). CDR1 and CDR2 (germline): SGHAT, FQNNGV. This CDR3 is 14 amino acids long. V was shortened by 5 bases and J by 4 bases, with 14 bases between the two germline ends.

V usage is TRBV27 and J usage is TRBJ2-2; 7 positions agree with TRBD2. Per the germline V gene, CDR1 is MNHEY and CDR2 is SMNVEV (reference sequence). J gave up 4 bases and V 6 bases, and 8 bases lay outside the gene matches. The length of the CDR3 is 15 residues. The CDR3 is CASRHSGVGTGELFF. CDR3 DNA sequence: TGTGCCAGCAGACACAGCGGGGTCGGCACCGGGGAGCTGTTTTTT.

This sequence joins TRBV28 and TRBJ2-1; D is uncertain. The CDR3 contains 15 residues. V was pared by 7 bases and J by 5 bases, with 18 bases between. The germline V gene has CDR1 MDHEN and CDR2 SYDVKM. The CDR3 region is CASTTHFLVDNEQFF. CDR3 in DNA: TGTGCCAGCACCACCCACTTTTTGGTGGACAATGAGCAGTTCTTC.